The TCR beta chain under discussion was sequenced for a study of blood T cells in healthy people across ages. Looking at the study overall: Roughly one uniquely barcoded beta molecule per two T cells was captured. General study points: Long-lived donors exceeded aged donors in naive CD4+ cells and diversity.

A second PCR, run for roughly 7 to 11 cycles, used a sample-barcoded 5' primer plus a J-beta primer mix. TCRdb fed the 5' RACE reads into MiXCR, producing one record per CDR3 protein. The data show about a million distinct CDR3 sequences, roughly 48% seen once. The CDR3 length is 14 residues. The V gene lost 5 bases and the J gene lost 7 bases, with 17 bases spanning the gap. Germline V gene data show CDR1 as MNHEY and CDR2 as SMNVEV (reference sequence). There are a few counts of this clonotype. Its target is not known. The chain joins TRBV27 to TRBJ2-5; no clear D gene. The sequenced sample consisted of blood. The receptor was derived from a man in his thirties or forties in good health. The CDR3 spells CASSPTQGLGTQYF. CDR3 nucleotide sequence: TGTGCCAGCAGTCCGACTCAAGGTCTTGGGACCCAGTACTTC.